This T cell receptor (beta chain) emerged from a study of T cell repertoires in cytomegalovirus infection. Background on the study: Public TCR beta signatures provided an indication of both CMV infection and a matching HLA type.

The sample holds many counts of this clonotype. Antigen unknown. Findings of the study overall: Totalled public TCR beta family frequency picked out people who carried CMV plus the relevant HLA.

TCRdb redid the calling of the reads with MiXCR, one entry per CDR3 protein. Of just over 300,000 distinct CDR3 sequences listed, roughly 16% are singletons. This CDR3 has 15 residues. The germline CDR1 and CDR2 sequences are SGHTA and FQGNSA. Trimming removed 4 bases from V and 2 bases from J, with 12 bases in between. The receptor was derived from a human donor in good health (CMV status not recorded). Some clones in this sample may be carry-over from other donors' samples. This chain links TRBV7-2 with TRBJ2-1; D is tentatively TRBD1 or TRBD2 (6 bases each). Sample: PBMCs. CDR3 in amino acids: CASSSERGPYNEQFF. DNA for the CDR3: TGTGCCAGCAGCTCCGAACGGGGGCCCTACAATGAGCAGTTCTTC.